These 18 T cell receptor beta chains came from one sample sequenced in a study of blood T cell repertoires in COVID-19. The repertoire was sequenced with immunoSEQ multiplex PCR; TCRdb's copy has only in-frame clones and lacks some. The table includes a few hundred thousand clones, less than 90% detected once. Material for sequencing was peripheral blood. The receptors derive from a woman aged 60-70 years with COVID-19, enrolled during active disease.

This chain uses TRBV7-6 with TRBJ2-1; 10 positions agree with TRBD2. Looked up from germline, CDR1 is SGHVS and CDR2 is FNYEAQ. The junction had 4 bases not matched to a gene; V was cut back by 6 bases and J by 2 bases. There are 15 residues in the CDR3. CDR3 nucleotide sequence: TGTGCCAGCAGTCTACTAGCGGGGACCTACAATGAGCAGTTCTTC. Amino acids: CASSLLAGTYNEQFF.

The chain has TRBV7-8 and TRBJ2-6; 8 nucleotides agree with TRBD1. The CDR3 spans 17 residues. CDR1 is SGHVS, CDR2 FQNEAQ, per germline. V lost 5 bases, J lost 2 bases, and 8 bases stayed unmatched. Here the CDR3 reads CASSPGQGSAGANVLTF. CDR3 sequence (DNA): TGTGCCAGCAGCCCCGGACAGGGTAGCGCTGGGGCCAACGTCCTGACTTTC.

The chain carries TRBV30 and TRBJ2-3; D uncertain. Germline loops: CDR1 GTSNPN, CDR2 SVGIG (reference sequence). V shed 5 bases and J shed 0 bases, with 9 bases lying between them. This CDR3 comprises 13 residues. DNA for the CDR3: TGTGCCTGGGCCCCCTTCAGCACAGATACGCAGTATTTT. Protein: CAWAPFSTDTQYF.

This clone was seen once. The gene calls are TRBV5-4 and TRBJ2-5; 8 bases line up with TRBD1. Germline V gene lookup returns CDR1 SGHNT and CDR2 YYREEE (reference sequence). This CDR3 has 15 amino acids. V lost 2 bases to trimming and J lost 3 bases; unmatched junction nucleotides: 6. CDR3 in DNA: TGTGCCAGCAGCTTAAGGACAGGGACCAAAGAGACCCAGTACTTC. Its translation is CASSLRTGTKETQYF.

The CDR3 region is CASSLVTRGDGYTF. The CDR3 nucleotides are TGTGCCAGCAGCTTAGTTACCAGGGGGGATGGCTACACCTTC. This sequence joins TRBV11-2 and TRBJ1-2; 7 positions match TRBD1. Trimming took 1 base from V and 6 from J; bases not matched to a gene: 5. CDR1 SGHAT and CDR2 FQNNGV come from the germline V gene. The CDR3 sequence is 14 residues long.

The CDR3 protein is CASTSGQAGEKLFF. The CDR3 region has the DNA TGTGCCAGCACCTCCGGTCAAGCCGGGGAAAAACTGTTTTTT. The rearrangement links TRBV6-5 to TRBJ1-4, with D hard to call. This CDR3 has 14 amino acids. Trimming left V 7 bases short and J 8 bases short, with 17 bases between. In germline, CDR1 is MNHEY, CDR2 SVGAGI.

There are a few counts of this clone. The CDR3 region is CASSRRGRDNSPLHF. In DNA form, the CDR3 reads TGTGCCAGCAGCCGCAGGGGGCGAGATAATTCACCCCTCCACTTT. This chain uses TRBV5-4 with TRBJ1-6; 8 bases map to TRBD1. The junction had 5 bases not matched to a gene; V was cut back by 4 bases and J by 5 bases. Germline V lookup: CDR1 SGHNT, CDR2 YYREEE (reference sequence). The CDR3 is 15 amino acids. The whole variable domain, remainder taken from reference TRBV5-4 and TRBJ1-6, is ETGVTQSPTHLIKTRGQQVTLRCSSQSGHNTVSWYQQALGQGPQFIFQYYREEENGRGNFPPRFSGLQFPNYSSELNVNALELDDSALYLCASSRRGRDNSPLHFGNGTRLTVT.

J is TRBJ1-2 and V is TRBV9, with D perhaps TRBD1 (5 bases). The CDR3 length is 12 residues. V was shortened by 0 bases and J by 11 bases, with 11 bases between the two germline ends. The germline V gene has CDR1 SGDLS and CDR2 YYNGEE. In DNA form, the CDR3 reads TGTGCCAGCAGCGTAGTGGAGGGGAATTACACCTTC. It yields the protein CASSVVEGNYTF.

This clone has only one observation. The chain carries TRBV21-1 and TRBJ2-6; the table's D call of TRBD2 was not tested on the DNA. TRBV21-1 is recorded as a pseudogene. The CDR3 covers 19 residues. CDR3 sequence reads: CASSSHRGTGPSGANVLTF. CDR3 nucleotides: TGTGCCAGCAGCAGTCACCGGGGGACGGGACCCTCTGGGGCCAACGTCCTGACTTTC.

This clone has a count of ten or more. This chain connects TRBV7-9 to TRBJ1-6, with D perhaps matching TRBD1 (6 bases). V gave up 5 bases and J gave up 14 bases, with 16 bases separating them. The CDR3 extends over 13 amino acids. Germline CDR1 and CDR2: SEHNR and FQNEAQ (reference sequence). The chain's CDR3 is CASSDRQVSALHF. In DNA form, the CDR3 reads TGTGCCAGCAGCGACCGACAGGTGTCGGCCCTCCACTTT.

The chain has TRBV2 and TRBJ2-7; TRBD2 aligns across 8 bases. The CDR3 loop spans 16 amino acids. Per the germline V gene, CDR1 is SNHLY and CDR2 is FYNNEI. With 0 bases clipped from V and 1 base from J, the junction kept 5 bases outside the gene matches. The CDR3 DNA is TGTGCCAGCAGTGAAGCCCGGGAGGGCCTATCCTACGAGCAGTACTTC. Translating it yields CASSEAREGLSYEQYF.

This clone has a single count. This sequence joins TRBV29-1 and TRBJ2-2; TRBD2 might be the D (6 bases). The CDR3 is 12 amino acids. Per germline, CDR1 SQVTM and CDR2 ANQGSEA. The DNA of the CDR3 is TGCGGAGGGGAATCGAACACCGGGGAGCTGTTTTTT. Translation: CGGESNTGELFF.

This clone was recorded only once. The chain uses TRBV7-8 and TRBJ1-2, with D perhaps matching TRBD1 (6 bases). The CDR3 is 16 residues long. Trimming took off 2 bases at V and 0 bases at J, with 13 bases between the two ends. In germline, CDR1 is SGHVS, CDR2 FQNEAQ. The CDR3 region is CASSLHRTETNYGYTF. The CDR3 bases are TGTGCCAGCAGCTTACACCGGACAGAGACTAACTATGGCTACACCTTC.

The CDR3 nucleotides read TGTGCCAGCAGTGAAGGCTCTAATAGCGGGGGACAAGAGACCCAGTACTTC. Encoded protein: CASSEGSNSGGQETQYF. The chain links TRBV6-1 to TRBJ2-5, with 9 bases lining up with TRBD2. Germline V lookup: CDR1 MNHNS, CDR2 SASEGT. J gave up 2 bases and V 1 base, and 8 bases lay outside the gene matches. The CDR3 sequence is 17 residues long.

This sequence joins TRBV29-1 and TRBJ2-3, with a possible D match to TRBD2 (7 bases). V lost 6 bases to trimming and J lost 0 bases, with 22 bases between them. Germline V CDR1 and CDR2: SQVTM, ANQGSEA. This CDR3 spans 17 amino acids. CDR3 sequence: CSVTRGGAYPSTDTQYF. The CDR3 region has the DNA TGCAGCGTCACCCGTGGGGGGGCTTACCCTAGCACAGATACGCAGTATTTT.

The CDR3 protein is CASSFTGEPQHF. The CDR3 region has the DNA TGTGCCAGCAGTTTCACAGGGGAGCCCCAGCATTTT. This sequence joins TRBV27 and TRBJ1-5; 7 nucleotides match TRBD1. Per germline, CDR1 MNHEY and CDR2 SMNVEV (reference sequence). With 3 bases clipped from V and 8 bases from J, the junction kept 1 base outside the gene matches. This CDR3 is built from 12 residues.

The CDR3 here is CASSHGTTGGIYF. DNA of the CDR3: TGTGCCAGCAGCCACGGAACAACGGGGGGCATATATTTT. The chain links TRBV14 to TRBJ1-3, with D perhaps matching TRBD1 (5 bases). The CDR3 runs 13 residues. The germline V and J ends were trimmed by 3 bases and 12 bases, with 15 bases remaining between them. Germline CDR1 reads SGHDN; CDR2 reads FVKESK. Filled out from reference TRBV14 and TRBJ1-3, the complete variable domain reads EAGVTQFPSHSVIEKGQTVTLRCDPISGHDNLYWYRRVMGKEIKFLLHFVKESKQDESGMPNNRFLAERTGGTYSTLKVQPAELEDSGVYFCASSHGTTGGIYFGEGSWLTVV.

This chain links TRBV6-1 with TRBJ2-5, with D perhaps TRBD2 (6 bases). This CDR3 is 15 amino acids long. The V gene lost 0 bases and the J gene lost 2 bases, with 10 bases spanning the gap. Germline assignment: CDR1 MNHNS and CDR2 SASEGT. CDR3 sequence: CASSEAGGTQETQYF. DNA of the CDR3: TGTGCCAGCAGTGAAGCGGGAGGTACTCAAGAGACCCAGTACTTC.